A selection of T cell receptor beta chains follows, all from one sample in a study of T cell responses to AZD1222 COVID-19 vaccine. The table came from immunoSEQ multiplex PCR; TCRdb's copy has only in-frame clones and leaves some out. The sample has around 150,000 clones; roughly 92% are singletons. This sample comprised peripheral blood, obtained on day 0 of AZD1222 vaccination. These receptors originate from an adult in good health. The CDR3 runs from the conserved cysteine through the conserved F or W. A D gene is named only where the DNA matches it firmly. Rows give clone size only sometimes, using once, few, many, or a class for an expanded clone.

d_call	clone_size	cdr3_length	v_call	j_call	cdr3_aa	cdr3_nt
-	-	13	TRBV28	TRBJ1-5	CTTGIRSNQPQHF	TGTACAACAGGGATTCGAAGCAATCAGCCCCAGCATTTT
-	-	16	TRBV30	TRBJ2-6	CAWRAHGSPGANVLTF	TGTGCCTGGAGGGCCCATGGTTCCCCTGGGGCCAACGTCCTGACTTTC
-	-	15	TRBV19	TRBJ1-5	CASSPPGASNQPQHF	TGTGCCAGTAGCCCTCCAGGAGCTAGCAATCAGCCCCAGCATTTT
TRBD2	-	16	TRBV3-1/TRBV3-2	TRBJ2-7	CASSPSGRPFSYEQYF	TGTGCCAGCAGCCCTAGCGGGAGGCCCTTCTCCTACGAGCAGTACTTC
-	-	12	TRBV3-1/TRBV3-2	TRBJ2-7	CASSQDLYEQYF	TGTGCCAGCAGCCAAGATCTGTACGAGCAGTACTTC
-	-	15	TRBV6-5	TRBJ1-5	CASSYSRGFNQPQHF	TGTGCCAGCAGTTACTCCCGGGGCTTCAATCAGCCCCAGCATTTT
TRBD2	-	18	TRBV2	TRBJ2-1	CASSETTLAGVVYNEQFF	TGTGCCAGCAGTGAAACCACCTTAGCGGGAGTCGTCTACAATGAGCAGTTCTTC
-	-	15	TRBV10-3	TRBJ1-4	CAISESIRANEKLFF	TGTGCCATCAGTGAGTCGATTCGCGCTAATGAAAAACTGTTTTTT
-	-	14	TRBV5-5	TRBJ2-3	CASSLEVPTDTQYF	TGTGCCAGCAGCTTGGAGGTCCCCACAGATACGCAGTATTTT
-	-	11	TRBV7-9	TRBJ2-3	CASSFRDTQYF	TGTGCCAGCAGCTTTAGGGATACGCAGTATTTT
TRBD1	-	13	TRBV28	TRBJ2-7	CATTRTGVYEQYF	TGTGCCACCACCCGGACAGGGGTTTACGAGCAGTACTTC
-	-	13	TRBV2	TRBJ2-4	CASSRDDKNIQYF	TGTGCCAGCAGCCGGGACGACAAAAACATTCAGTACTTC
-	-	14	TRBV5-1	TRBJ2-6	CASSLDSGANVLTF	TGCGCCAGCAGCTTGGACTCTGGGGCCAACGTCCTGACTTTC
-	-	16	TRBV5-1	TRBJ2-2	CASSSGGLATTGELFF	TGCGCCAGCAGCTCAGGTGGGTTAGCGACCACCGGGGAGCTGTTTTTT
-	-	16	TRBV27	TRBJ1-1	CASSRVSTRGNTEAFF	TGTGCCAGCAGTCGGGTTTCAACCCGAGGGAACACTGAAGCTTTCTTT
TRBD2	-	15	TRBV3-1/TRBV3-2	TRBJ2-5	CASSQLSGVQETQYF	TGTGCCAGCAGCCAACTAAGCGGGGTCCAAGAGACCCAGTACTTC
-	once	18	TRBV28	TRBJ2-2	CASSVGLSGRASTGELFF	TGTGCCAGCAGTGTAGGACTTTCGGGCAGGGCGAGCACCGGGGAGCTGTTTTTT
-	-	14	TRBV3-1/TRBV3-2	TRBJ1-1	CASSQVVAYTEAFF	TGTGCCAGCAGCCAAGTGGTGGCGTACACTGAAGCTTTCTTT
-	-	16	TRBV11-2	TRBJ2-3	CASSLGWGPGTDTQYF	TGTGCCAGCAGCTTAGGATGGGGACCAGGCACAGATACGCAGTATTTT
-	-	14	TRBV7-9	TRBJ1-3	CASTASSSGNTIYF	TGTGCCAGCACCGCTTCTAGCTCTGGAAACACCATATATTTT
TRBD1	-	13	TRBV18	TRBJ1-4	CASSDRAAEKLFF	TGTGCCAGCTCAGACAGGGCAGCAGAAAAACTGTTTTTT
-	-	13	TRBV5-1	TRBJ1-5	CASSFEGQQPQHF	TGCGCCAGCAGCTTTGAGGGACAACAGCCCCAGCATTTT
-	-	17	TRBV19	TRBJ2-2	CASSIRQKLFNTGELFF	TGTGCCAGTAGTATACGTCAGAAACTTTTCAACACCGGGGAGCTGTTTTTT
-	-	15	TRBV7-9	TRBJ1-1	CASSARWDLETEAFF	TGTGCCAGCAGCGCGCGTTGGGATTTAGAGACTGAAGCTTTCTTT
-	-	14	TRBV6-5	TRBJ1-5	CASLTGSPGQPQHF	TGTGCCAGCCTTACCGGAAGTCCAGGTCAGCCCCAGCATTTT
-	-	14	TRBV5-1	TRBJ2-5	CASTTGQREETQYF	TGCGCCAGCACCACGGGACAGCGGGAAGAGACCCAGTACTTC
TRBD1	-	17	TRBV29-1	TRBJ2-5	CSVGFEQGQGTQETQYF	TGCAGCGTTGGATTCGAACAGGGACAGGGGACGCAAGAGACCCAGTACTTC
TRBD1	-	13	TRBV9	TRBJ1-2	CASSSTGYGGYTF	TGTGCCAGCAGCTCGACAGGGTATGGTGGCTACACCTTC
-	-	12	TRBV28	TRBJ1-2	CATTSSGYGYTF	TGTGCCACCACCTCCTCGGGTTATGGCTACACCTTC
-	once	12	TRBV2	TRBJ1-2	CASLNQAYGYTF	TGTGCCAGCCTAAATCAAGCCTATGGCTACACCTTC
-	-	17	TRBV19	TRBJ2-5	CASSIDSGRLAEETQYF	TGTGCCAGTAGTATAGATTCCGGCAGACTGGCGGAAGAGACCCAGTACTTC
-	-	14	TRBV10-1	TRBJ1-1	CAGRDDYMNTEAFF	TGCGCCGGCCGGGACGATTATATGAACACTGAAGCTTTCTTT
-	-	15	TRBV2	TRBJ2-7	CASNQRGGSQYEQYF	TGTGCCAGCAATCAACGAGGGGGGTCACAGTACGAGCAGTACTTC
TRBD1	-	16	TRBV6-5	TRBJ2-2	CASSYLGTGNTGELFF	TGTGCCAGCAGTTACCTTGGGACAGGGAACACCGGGGAGCTGTTTTTT
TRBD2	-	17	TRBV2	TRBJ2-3	CASSAGTSGRGTDTQYF	TGTGCCAGCAGTGCCGGGACTAGCGGGAGAGGAACAGATACGCAGTATTTT
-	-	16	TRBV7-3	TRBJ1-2	CASSLGGTPEDYGYTF	TGTGCCAGCAGCTTAGGAGGGACCCCGGAGGACTATGGCTACACCTTC
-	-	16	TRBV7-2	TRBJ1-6	CASSLRPGGGNSPLHF	TGTGCCAGCAGCTTACGGCCCGGTGGGGGAAATTCACCCCTCCACTTT
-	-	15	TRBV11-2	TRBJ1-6	CASSSPGPLNSPLHF	TGTGCCAGCAGCTCCCCCGGACCGCTCAATTCACCCCTCCACTTT